One sample yielded the 24 T cell receptor beta chains listed below, sequenced in a study of beta chain features in type 1 diabetes. Investigators reverse transcribed all isolated RNA, so they sequenced expressed TCRB transcripts. The assay was immunoSEQ multiplex PCR, and TCRdb's table has in-frame clones only and misses some. The sample lists 600,000 to 750,000 clones, 9.5% to 15% seen once, with around 0.12% in the top ten. Study findings and constraints: Shortening that was moderate but significant affected the TCRB CDR3s of Type 1 diabetes patients in all four CD4+ subsets.

Their cognate antigens are unknown. Sequencing was done on a sample of naive CD4+ T cells from blood. The origin of the receptors is a man between 25 and 39 years old with type 1 diabetes.

This clone occurred a few times. Other DNA sequences from this sample encode an identical CDR3 as well. The gene calls are TRBV5-1 and TRBJ2-3, with D perhaps matching TRBD2 (6 bases). This CDR3 is 15 amino acids long. Germline CDR1 reads SGHRS; CDR2 reads YFSETQ. The germline V and J ends were trimmed by 2 bases and 1 base, with 11 bases remaining between them. CDR3 coding DNA: TGCGCCAGCAGCTTTCTCGGGGGACGCACAGATACGCAGTATTTT. This gives the protein CASSFLGGRTDTQYF.

There are a few counts of this clone. The chain has TRBV4-3 and TRBJ1-6, with 8 bases lining up with TRBD1. This CDR3 has 17 residues. V dropped 2 bases and J dropped 3; count of bases not matched to a gene: 6. CDR1 and CDR2 (germline): LGHNA, YSLEER. CDR3 in DNA: TGCGCCAGCAGCCAAACTGAGACAGGGGACTATAATTCACCCCTCCACTTT. This translates into CASSQTETGDYNSPLHF.

The V and J genes are TRBV19 and TRBJ1-5, with D perhaps matching TRBD1 (5 bases). V was pared by 9 bases and J by 6 bases, with 12 bases between. Germline V gene lookup returns CDR1 LNHDA and CDR2 SQIVND (reference sequence). This CDR3 has 12 residues. The CDR3 spells CASRQYTQPQHF. For the CDR3, the DNA is TGTGCCAGCAGACAGTACACTCAGCCCCAGCATTTT.

This clone was picked up a small number of times. CDR3 loop: CASSSGQGGLGYTF. In nucleotides, the CDR3 is TGTGCCAGCAGCTCCGGACAGGGCGGGCTGGGCTACACCTTC. The chain combines TRBV7-8 with TRBJ1-2, with 8 bases that match TRBD1. The length of the CDR3 is 14 residues. V shed 4 bases and J 8 bases; nucleotides not matched to a gene: 9. Germline V CDR1 and CDR2: SGHVS, FQNEAQ.

V gene TRBV5-4 combines with J gene TRBJ2-5; 7 nucleotides match TRBD1. The CDR3 is 15 residues long. Trimming took 3 bases from V and 5 from J; bases not matched to a gene: 10. Germline CDR1 and CDR2: SGHNT and YYREEE (reference sequence). The DNA of the CDR3 is TGTGCCAGCAGCTCCCAAACAGGACAGGCGGAGACCCAGTACTTC. Amino acid sequence: CASSSQTGQAETQYF.

This clone was detected a few times. This chain joins TRBV9 and TRBJ2-3; D is ambiguous. Between the trimmed V and J ends, which lost 0 bases and 4 bases, there was a span of 12 bases. Per the germline V gene, CDR1 is SGDLS and CDR2 is YYNGEE. CDR3 size: 15 residues. The CDR3 DNA reads TGTGCCAGCAGCGTAGGGGGTAGGACCGCAGATACGCAGTATTTT. Protein: CASSVGGRTADTQYF.

This rearrangement joins TRBV7-9 to TRBJ1-6; D is unclear. Germline loops: CDR1 SEHNR, CDR2 FQNEAQ (reference sequence). Trimming took off 0 bases at V and 5 bases at J, with 11 bases between the two ends. The CDR3 is 16 residues long. The CDR3 bases are TGTGCCAGCAGCTTAGCGAGGCCAGCCGATAATTCACCCCTCCACTTT. It is translated as CASSLARPADNSPLHF.

The chain is built from TRBV11-2 and TRBJ2-1; 9 bases are shared with TRBD1. The CDR3 is 15 amino acids. The V segment lost 4 bases and the J segment 6 bases; nucleotides outside the gene matches: 7. CDR1 and CDR2 (germline): SGHAT, FQNNGV. The CDR3 loop is CASSSQGAPANEQFF. The DNA of the CDR3 is TGTGCCAGCAGCTCACAGGGGGCGCCGGCCAATGAGCAGTTCTTC.

This clone was seen a few times. V usage is TRBV5-4 and J usage is TRBJ2-2, with D perhaps TRBD1 (6 bases). This CDR3 contains 15 residues. The V and J ends lost 6 bases and 4 bases respectively, with 16 bases between them. Looked up from germline, CDR1 is SGHNT and CDR2 is YYREEE (reference sequence). The DNA for the CDR3 is TGTGCCAGCACAGGGACAACGTCGGGCACCGGGGAGCTGTTTTTT. Translating gives CASTGTTSGTGELFF.

Of note for this clone: Other DNA sequences in the sample encode the same CDR3. V is TRBV7-2 and J is TRBJ1-2, with 8 bases identical to TRBD1. Germline V gene data show CDR1 as SGHTA and CDR2 as FQGNSA. The length of the CDR3 is 15 residues. The J segment lost 5 bases and the V segment lost 1 base, leaving 6 bases of the junction unmatched. Written as DNA, the CDR3 is TGTGCCAGCAGCTTAGGAGGACAGGGAGGGTATGGCTACACCTTC. Amino acid sequence: CASSLGGQGGYGYTF. The complete variable domain, with remaining parts taken from reference TRBV7-2 and TRBJ1-2, reads GAGVSQSPSNKVTEKGKDVELRCDPISGHTALYWYRQSLGQGLEFLIYFQGNSAPDKSGLPSDRFSAERTGGSVSTLTIQRTQQEDSAVYLCASSLGGQGGYGYTFGSGTRLTVV.

There are a few counts of this clone. The chain employs TRBV25-1 and TRBJ1-1; D is unclear. The CDR3 is 11 residues long. Trimming removed 2 bases from V and 10 bases from J, with 8 bases in between. The germline CDR1 and CDR2 sequences are MGHDK and SYGVNS. The CDR3 region has the DNA TGTGCCAGCAGTGAAAATCTGCGAGCTTTCTTT. Its translation is CASSENLRAFF. The variable domain in full, completed from reference TRBV25-1 and TRBJ1-1, reads EADIYQTPRYLVIGTGKKITLECSQTMGHDKMYWYQQDPGMELHLIHYSYGVNSTEKGDLSSESTVSRIRTEHFPLTLESARPSHTSQYLCASSENLRAFFGQGTRLTVV.

The V and J genes are TRBV5-6 and TRBJ2-7; D is possibly TRBD1 (6 bases). V was clipped by 4 bases and J by 1 base, with 12 bases between them. Germline CDR1 reads SGHDT; CDR2 reads YYEEEE. The CDR3 has 14 residues. CDR3 in amino acids: CASSLPTGSYEQYF. CDR3 nucleotide sequence: TGTGCCAGCAGCCTACCAACAGGGTCCTACGAGCAGTACTTC.

The table lists this clone with a few counts. The chain combines TRBV29-1 with TRBJ1-6; the D is unclear. Trimming pared 6 bases from V and 4 bases from J, leaving 10 bases between. Looked up from germline, CDR1 is SQVTM and CDR2 is ANQGSEA. The CDR3 length is 13 residues. The CDR3 is CSVAQEYNSPLHF. The CDR3 DNA is TGCAGCGTGGCTCAAGAATATAATTCACCCCTCCACTTT.

This chain connects TRBV10-3 to TRBJ1-2, with unresolved D. CDR3 length equals 13 residues. Trimming took off 10 bases at V and 2 bases at J, with 14 bases between the two ends. Looked up from germline, CDR1 is ENHRY and CDR2 is SYGVKD. The CDR3 here is CATADAKNYGYTF. The CDR3 nucleotides are TGTGCCACGGCAGACGCGAAGAACTATGGCTACACCTTC.

The chain employs TRBV27 and TRBJ2-1; D may match TRBD1 or TRBD2 (6 bases each). V was clipped by 6 bases and J by 9 bases, with 18 bases between them. The CDR3 is 14 amino acids. Looked up from germline, CDR1 is MNHEY and CDR2 is SMNVEV (reference sequence). This chain's CDR3 is CASRPGGRSAEQFF. The DNA for the CDR3 is TGTGCCAGCAGGCCCGGGGGCCGAAGCGCTGAGCAGTTCTTC.

This clone was counted only a few times. This rearrangement joins TRBV4-3 to TRBJ2-3, with D possibly being TRBD2 (6 bases). The CDR3 runs 16 residues. V was pared by 0 bases and J by 3 bases, with 13 bases between. Looked up from germline, CDR1 is LGHNA and CDR2 is YSLEER. CDR3 sequence (DNA): TGCGCCAGCAGCCAAGATTCGGGAGCAGATACAGATACGCAGTATTTT. Its translation: CASSQDSGADTDTQYF.

The V and J genes are TRBV9 and TRBJ2-6, with D possibly TRBD1 on 6 matching bases. Germline V lookup: CDR1 SGDLS, CDR2 YYNGEE. V dropped 0 bases and J dropped 2 bases, with 9 bases sitting between them. The CDR3 has 16 amino acids. The CDR3 region is CASSVDGGPGANVLTF. Here the CDR3 DNA reads TGTGCCAGCAGCGTAGATGGGGGCCCTGGGGCCAACGTCCTGACTTTC.

V is TRBV11-2 and J is TRBJ2-7, with TRBD1 matching over 8 bases. Germline-derived CDR1 and CDR2 are SGHAT and FQNNGV. The CDR3 loop spans 14 amino acids. V shed 3 bases and J 2 bases; nucleotides not matched to a gene: 3. The CDR3 protein is CASSLDRETYEQYF. CDR3 in DNA: TGTGCCAGCAGCTTGGACAGGGAGACCTACGAGCAGTACTTC. Looking up the rest from reference TRBV11-2 and TRBJ2-7 gives the full variable domain: EAGVAQSPRYKIIEKRQSVAFWCNPISGHATLYWYQQILGQGPKLLIQFQNNGVVDDSQLPKDRFSAERLKGVDSTLKIQPAKLEDSAVYLCASSLDRETYEQYFGPGTRLTVT.

The chain links TRBV6-1 to TRBJ2-1; 7 nucleotides align to TRBD2. The CDR3 loop spans 17 amino acids. Germline V gene sequence: CDR1 MNHNS, CDR2 SASEGT. The ends lost 0 bases at V and 4 bases at J; junction bases unmatched: 9. The CDR3 nucleotides are TGTGCCAGCAGTGAAGCGGACCGGGGACTACTATACAATGAGCAGTTCTTC. Its protein product is CASSEADRGLLYNEQFF.

V and J are TRBV10-3 and TRBJ1-1; D is perhaps TRBD1 (5 bases). The CDR3 extends over 17 amino acids. Trimming removed 6 bases at V and 1 base at J, with 21 bases between. Germline V lookup: CDR1 ENHRY, CDR2 SYGVKD. The CDR3 sequence: CAISRIGTLTGNTEAFF. CDR3 DNA: TGTGCCATCAGCCGAATTGGGACTCTTACGGGGAACACTGAAGCTTTCTTT.

This clone was counted between two and nine times. The chain combines TRBV5-4 with TRBJ1-1, with D uncertain. Germline assignment: CDR1 SGHNT and CDR2 YYREEE (reference sequence). The V and J ends lost 4 bases and 2 bases respectively, with 9 bases between them. This CDR3 is built from 13 residues. The CDR3 protein is CASSIDGNTEAFF. In nucleotides, the CDR3 is TGTGCCAGCAGCATCGACGGTAACACTGAAGCTTTCTTT.

The chain links TRBV4-2 to TRBJ2-2; maybe TRBD2 (5 bases). CDR1 is LGHNA and CDR2 is YNFKEQ in the germline V gene. With 3 bases removed from V and 2 bases from J, the gap between germline ends came to 13 bases. The CDR3 covers 16 residues. The CDR3 nucleotides read TGTGCCAGCAGCCAGGAAGAGGGCCGAAACACCGGGGAGCTGTTTTTT. Protein sequence: CASSQEEGRNTGELFF.

This clone was observed a handful of times. The chain employs TRBV14 and TRBJ1-2; D remains ambiguous. CDR1 SGHDN and CDR2 FVKESK come from the germline V gene. V lost 0 bases, J lost 2 bases, and 10 bases lay in between. The length of the CDR3 is 15 residues. CDR3 nucleotide sequence: TGTGCCAGCAGCCAAGACGGGCACGGGAACTATGGCTACACCTTC. Encoded protein: CASSQDGHGNYGYTF. Full variable domain (rest looked up from reference TRBV14 and TRBJ1-2): EAGVTQFPSHSVIEKGQTVTLRCDPISGHDNLYWYRRVMGKEIKFLLHFVKESKQDESGMPNNRFLAERTGGTYSTLKVQPAELEDSGVYFCASSQDGHGNYGYTFGSGTRLTVV.

The rearrangement links TRBV7-9 to TRBJ2-1; TRBD1 is a possible D gene (6 bases). The CDR3 is 15 residues long. Germline CDR1 and CDR2: SEHNR and FQNEAQ (reference sequence). Trimming took 0 bases from V and 7 from J, leaving 13 bases between them. The CDR3 loop reads CASSLALGARNEQFF. The DNA for the CDR3 is TGTGCCAGCAGCTTAGCCCTGGGGGCAAGGAATGAGCAGTTCTTC.